Sequencing of this T cell receptor (beta chain) was carried out in a study of shared clonotypes between healthy human individuals. Study-wide points: A limitation of the genetic and exposure-history diversity represented arose from few donors.

To note about this clone: What it binds is not known.

Only in-frame clones appear in the TCRdb table, and some are missing; sequencing was by immunoSEQ multiplex PCR. Of more than 400,000 clones listed, 96% were seen once; the top ten hold about 0.057%. The TCR originated in a woman aged 30 to 39 in good health. Sequences were obtained from naive CD4+ T cells sorted from blood. The subset: CD45RA+ positively selected.

The CDR3 DNA sequence: TGTGCCAGCAGCCCCACTCCGTCACATCTTCTTCAATCTGGAAACACCATATATTTT. The encoded protein is CASSPTPSHLLQSGNTIYF. V usage is TRBV27 and J usage is TRBJ1-3; D gene uncertain. V dropped 6 bases and J dropped 1 base, with 25 bases sitting between them. CDR1 is MNHEY and CDR2 is SMNVEV in the germline V gene (reference sequence). The CDR3 consists of 19 residues.